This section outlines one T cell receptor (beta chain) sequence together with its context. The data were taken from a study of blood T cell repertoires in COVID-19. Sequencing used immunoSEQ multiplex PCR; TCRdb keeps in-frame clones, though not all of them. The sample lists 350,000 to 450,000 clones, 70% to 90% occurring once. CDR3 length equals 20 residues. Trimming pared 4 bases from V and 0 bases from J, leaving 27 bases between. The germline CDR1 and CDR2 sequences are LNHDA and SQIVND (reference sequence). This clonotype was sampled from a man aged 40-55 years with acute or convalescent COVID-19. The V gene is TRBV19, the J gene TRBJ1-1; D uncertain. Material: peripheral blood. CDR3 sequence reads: CASSTRLRWGRGTMNTEAFF. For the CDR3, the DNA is TGTGCCAGTAGTACCCGCCTCCGGTGGGGTCGGGGAACAATGAACACTGAAGCTTTCTTT.